This TCR beta chain was sequenced during a study of blood T cells in healthy people across ages. Study-wide results and limits: Diversity was higher, and naive CD4+ cells more numerous, in long-lived donors than in aged donors.

A second 7 to 11 cycle PCR used barcoded and J-beta primers. TCRdb independently ran MiXCR on the 5' RACE reads; one entry per CDR3 protein. The repertoire includes about 1.4 million distinct CDR3 sequences, 45% to 70% of them detected once, and over 5.5% sits in the top ten. With regard to this clonotype: As yet, its antigen is unknown.

Between the trimmed V and J ends, which lost 8 bases and 13 bases, there was a span of 18 bases. Germline CDR1 MNHEY, CDR2 SMNVEV (reference sequence). This CDR3 comprises 12 residues. The genes are TRBV27 and TRBJ2-1; TRBD1 or TRBD2 may be the D gene (5 bases each). The sample was blood. The TCR comes from a man younger than 30 in good health. The CDR3 nucleotides read TGTGCCAGCGGCCCACACCGGGGCCTACAGTTCTTC. It codes for CASGPHRGLQFF.